There are a few counts of the clone carrying this T cell receptor (beta chain). This sample was taken from a study of T cells in Graves' hyperthyroidism and ophthalmopathy. What was amplified from RNA transcripts were TCR beta CDR3 regions. Using the HTBI primer set, a first-round RT-PCR was run on the TCR CDR3. One entry per CDR3 protein results from TCRdb running MiXCR on the multiplex PCR reads. The table lists 500,000 or so distinct CDR3 sequences, over 15% of them singletons. V trimming: 5 bases; J trimming: 11 bases; junction bases outside the gene matches: 11. Germline lookup yields CDR1 SGHTA and CDR2 FQGTGA. This CDR3 contains 13 residues.

The sequencing sample was made of blood. This chain connects TRBV7-3 to TRBJ1-1, with TRBD1 matching over 7 bases. This clonotype was obtained from a woman aged 18-29 years with Graves' ophthalmopathy. CDR3 sequence: CASSQGDGAEAFF. For the CDR3, the DNA is TGTGCCAGCAGCCAGGGGGACGGGGCCGAGGCTTTCTTT.